This T cell receptor beta chain was recorded in a study of shared clonotypes between healthy human individuals. The protocol was immunoSEQ multiplex PCR, while the TCRdb copy is restricted to in-frame clones and leaves out a portion. The repertoire includes about 580,000 clones, about 98% of them detected once, and 0.3% sits in the top ten. Study-level points and caveats: For naive CD4 cells, 4.5% to 6.5% of clonotypes were shared across a few donors.

In the naive CD8 group, cells lacked CD45RO and were positively selected for CCR7, so terminally differentiated effector memory CD45RA+ cells were left out. Concerning this clone itself: Antigen unknown.

From germline, CDR1 is SNHLY and CDR2 FYNNEI. The ends were cut back, 10 bases at V and 3 bases at J, with 21 bases in the middle. The CDR3 has 15 residues. V gene TRBV2 combines with J gene TRBJ1-1; TRBD1 is a possible D gene (5 bases). The TCR originated in a young man in good health. Sequencing input: naive CD8+ T cells sorted from blood. CDR3 in DNA: TGTGCCAAGACCCTCAAGGGGACTGGGGACACTGAAGCTTTCTTT. Residues: CAKTLKGTGDTEAFF. Full variable domain (remainder filled in from reference TRBV2 and TRBJ1-1): EPEVTQTPSHQVTQMGQEVILRCVPISNHLYFYWYRQILGQKVEFLVSFYNNEISEKSEIFDDQFSVERPDGSNFTLKIRSTKLEDSAMYFCAKTLKGTGDTEAFFGQGTRLTVV.